This is a list of T cell receptor beta chains from one sample in a study of long-term antiretroviral therapy in people with HIV. Clones were sequenced by immunoSEQ multiplex PCR, and TCRdb holds only the in-frame ones, with some missing. The sample gives under 30,000 clones, approximately 85% of which show up once; 7.5% to 9.5% is in the top ten. Sequenced material: unsorted PBMCs, taken 3 years after starting antiretroviral therapy. These receptors all come from a man in his forties with HIV. Both conserved end residues are trimmed from each CDR3. Fields, in order: J gene, D gene, V gene, CDR3 protein. A D gene is named only where the DNA matches it firmly.

J gene: TRBJ1-1; D gene: .; V gene: TRBV30; CDR3 protein: AWSYDRTNTEAF
J gene: TRBJ1-1; D gene: .; V gene: TRBV6-5; CDR3 protein: ASSWGAGMNTEAF
J gene: TRBJ1-5; D gene: .; V gene: TRBV4-2; CDR3 protein: ASSQVRGEPQH
J gene: TRBJ2-1; D gene: .; V gene: TRBV20-1; CDR3 protein: SALAYNEQF
J gene: TRBJ1-1; D gene: .; V gene: TRBV29-1; CDR3 protein: SVSNRPVLNTEAF
J gene: TRBJ1-1; D gene: .; V gene: TRBV6-6; CDR3 protein: ASSYGWDLNTEAF
J gene: TRBJ2-3; D gene: .; V gene: TRBV11-3; CDR3 protein: ASSSGLDSSTDTQY
J gene: TRBJ2-3; D gene: .; V gene: TRBV5-6; CDR3 protein: ASSLVDTDTQY
J gene: TRBJ2-5; D gene: TRBD2; V gene: TRBV11-3; CDR3 protein: ASRQRASGREETQY
J gene: TRBJ2-7; D gene: .; V gene: TRBV7-9; CDR3 protein: ASSPTGAVGEQY
J gene: TRBJ2-7; D gene: .; V gene: TRBV4-1; CDR3 protein: ASSQAAGFLSYEQY
J gene: TRBJ1-5; D gene: .; V gene: TRBV2; CDR3 protein: ASSAGQSNQPQH
J gene: TRBJ2-7; D gene: TRBD1; V gene: TRBV7-8; CDR3 protein: ASSLPSLQGANYEQY
J gene: TRBJ1-2; D gene: .; V gene: TRBV29-1; CDR3 protein: SVGVNYGYT
J gene: TRBJ1-2; D gene: TRBD1; V gene: TRBV5-6; CDR3 protein: ASTGGRGQGARGYT
J gene: TRBJ2-3; D gene: .; V gene: TRBV29-1; CDR3 protein: SVGLLRARADTQY
J gene: TRBJ2-3; D gene: TRBD2; V gene: TRBV4-2; CDR3 protein: ASSYTSGGPTDTQY
J gene: TRBJ1-2; D gene: TRBD1; V gene: TRBV7-8; CDR3 protein: ASRKGTEANYGYT
J gene: TRBJ2-3; D gene: .; V gene: TRBV10-1; CDR3 protein: ASSGFRQADTQY
J gene: TRBJ2-7; D gene: .; V gene: TRBV6-5; CDR3 protein: ASSRDSTPPYEQY
J gene: TRBJ1-6; D gene: .; V gene: TRBV4-1; CDR3 protein: ASSQDNSPLH
J gene: TRBJ2-5; D gene: TRBD1; V gene: TRBV5-4; CDR3 protein: ASSTGQGIETQY
J gene: TRBJ2-6; D gene: .; V gene: TRBV11-3; CDR3 protein: ASSSSFRGGPGANVLT
J gene: TRBJ1-1; D gene: .; V gene: TRBV5-1; CDR3 protein: ASSAWGVANTEAF
J gene: TRBJ1-2; D gene: .; V gene: TRBV5-1; CDR3 protein: ASSGEADGYT
J gene: TRBJ1-4; D gene: .; V gene: TRBV5-1; CDR3 protein: ASSPADPANEKLF
J gene: TRBJ2-1; D gene: TRBD2; V gene: TRBV27; CDR3 protein: ASSFSLGLAGYNEQF
J gene: TRBJ1-2; D gene: TRBD1; V gene: TRBV19; CDR3 protein: ASSASTGELYGYT
J gene: TRBJ1-2; D gene: .; V gene: TRBV6-1; CDR3 protein: ASSEIAGSYGYT
J gene: TRBJ1-1; D gene: .; V gene: TRBV9; CDR3 protein: ASSPRGGVNTEAF
J gene: TRBJ1-1; D gene: .; V gene: TRBV18; CDR3 protein: ASSPHMGAPDTEAF
J gene: TRBJ1-1; D gene: TRBD1; V gene: TRBV29-1; CDR3 protein: SVGPGQAGLEAF
J gene: TRBJ1-5; D gene: .; V gene: TRBV11-3; CDR3 protein: ASRRVGPGTQPQH
J gene: TRBJ1-5; D gene: .; V gene: TRBV7-9; CDR3 protein: ASSQQGSNQPQH
J gene: TRBJ2-2; D gene: .; V gene: TRBV5-4; CDR3 protein: ASSTRTVANTGELF
J gene: TRBJ1-2; D gene: .; V gene: TRBV19; CDR3 protein: ASSLQQVPYGYT
J gene: TRBJ2-7; D gene: .; V gene: TRBV19; CDR3 protein: ASSMNHEQY
J gene: TRBJ2-7; D gene: TRBD1; V gene: TRBV6-1; CDR3 protein: ASRGTGKGYEQY
J gene: TRBJ2-7; D gene: TRBD1; V gene: TRBV5-1; CDR3 protein: ASSLGTGAAYEQY
J gene: TRBJ2-7; D gene: TRBD2; V gene: TRBV19; CDR3 protein: ASSPIGGSTYEQY
J gene: TRBJ2-2; D gene: TRBD2; V gene: TRBV5-1; CDR3 protein: ASSLWLIDTSGGANTGELF
J gene: TRBJ2-1; D gene: .; V gene: TRBV11-2; CDR3 protein: ASSAVYNEQF
J gene: TRBJ2-5; D gene: TRBD2; V gene: TRBV10-3; CDR3 protein: AISSSSGQETQY
J gene: TRBJ2-4; D gene: TRBD2; V gene: TRBV28; CDR3 protein: ASSIAGGLAKNIQY
J gene: TRBJ2-2; D gene: .; V gene: TRBV30; CDR3 protein: AWSVGAGELF
J gene: TRBJ2-6; D gene: .; V gene: TRBV27; CDR3 protein: ASSYFGGANVLT
J gene: TRBJ1-1; D gene: .; V gene: TRBV18; CDR3 protein: ASSPAGGWDTEAF
J gene: TRBJ2-3; D gene: .; V gene: TRBV7-3; CDR3 protein: ASSWLGADTQY
J gene: TRBJ2-3; D gene: TRBD1; V gene: TRBV5-4; CDR3 protein: ASSLPGTADTQY
J gene: TRBJ1-4; D gene: .; V gene: TRBV13; CDR3 protein: ASSSYDSEEKLF
J gene: TRBJ2-7; D gene: .; V gene: TRBV2; CDR3 protein: ASKWVVGEYEQY
J gene: TRBJ1-4; D gene: .; V gene: TRBV6-1; CDR3 protein: ASRDSYEKLF
J gene: TRBJ2-3; D gene: TRBD2; V gene: TRBV27; CDR3 protein: ASSPGTSGTDTQY
J gene: TRBJ2-2; D gene: .; V gene: TRBV13; CDR3 protein: ASSLGQGRHGELF
J gene: TRBJ1-2; D gene: .; V gene: TRBV7-9; CDR3 protein: ASSLSSGVYGYT
J gene: TRBJ2-7; D gene: .; V gene: TRBV12-5; CDR3 protein: ASGLVPPGLGWGNPLYEQY
J gene: TRBJ1-1; D gene: .; V gene: TRBV5-1; CDR3 protein: ASSLGGDLGTEAF
J gene: TRBJ2-1; D gene: TRBD2; V gene: TRBV6-5; CDR3 protein: ASSAGTSHSNEQF
J gene: TRBJ1-1; D gene: .; V gene: TRBV9; CDR3 protein: ASSGHLNTEAF